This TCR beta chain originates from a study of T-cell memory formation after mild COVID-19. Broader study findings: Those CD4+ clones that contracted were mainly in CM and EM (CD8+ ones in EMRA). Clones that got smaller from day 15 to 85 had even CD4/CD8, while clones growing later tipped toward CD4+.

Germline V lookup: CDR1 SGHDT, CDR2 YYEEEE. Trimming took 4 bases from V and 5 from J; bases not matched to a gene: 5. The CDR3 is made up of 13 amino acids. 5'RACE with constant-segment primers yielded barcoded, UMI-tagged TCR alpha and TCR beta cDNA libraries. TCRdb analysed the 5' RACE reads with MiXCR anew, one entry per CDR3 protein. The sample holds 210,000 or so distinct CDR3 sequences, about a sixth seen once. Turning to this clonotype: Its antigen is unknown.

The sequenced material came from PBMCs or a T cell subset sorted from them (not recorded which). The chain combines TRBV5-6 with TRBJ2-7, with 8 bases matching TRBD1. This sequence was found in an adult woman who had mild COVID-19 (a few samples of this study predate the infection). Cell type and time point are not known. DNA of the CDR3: TGTGCCAGCAGCATATACAGGGGGAACGAGCAGTACTTC. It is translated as CASSIYRGNEQYF.